Presented here are 29 T cell receptor beta chains from one specimen sequenced in a study of T cell responses to AZD1222 COVID-19 vaccine. Generated by immunoSEQ multiplex PCR, the TCRdb table keeps only in-frame clones and is missing some. The table includes about 120,000 clones, roughly 88% detected once. Sample: peripheral blood, taken on day 0 of AZD1222 vaccination. The receptors shown here come from an adult in good health.

The chain recombines TRBV24-1 with TRBJ2-1; the D gene could be TRBD1 or TRBD2 (5 bases each). The CDR3 spans 17 residues. V was trimmed by 3 bases and J by 4 bases, leaving 18 bases between them. Germline V gives CDR1 KGHDR, CDR2 SFDVKD. CDR3 DNA sequence: TGTGCCACCAGTGATGGGGGTGGCAGTACCCTTTACAATGAGCAGTTCTTC. This gives the protein CATSDGGGSTLYNEQFF.

This chain links TRBV27 with TRBJ1-3; TRBD1 aligns across 10 bases. Trimming removed 8 bases from V and 7 bases from J; junction bases left unmatched: 5. The CDR3 runs 13 residues. Germline-derived CDR1 and CDR2 are MNHEY and SMNVEV (reference sequence). The CDR3 reads CASGDRGKNTIYF. Here the CDR3 DNA reads TGTGCCAGCGGGGACAGGGGAAAGAACACCATATATTTT.

This chain uses TRBV15 with TRBJ1-2; D unclear. CDR1 LNHNV and CDR2 YYDKDF come from the germline V gene (reference sequence). Trimming left V 1 base short and J 3 bases short, with 9 bases between. The CDR3 consists of 14 residues. This CDR3 reads CATSRGRGDYGYTF. For the CDR3, the DNA is TGTGCCACCAGCAGAGGCCGGGGAGACTATGGCTACACCTTC.

The V call is TRBV6-5, the J call TRBJ1-5; D is uncertain. Trimming took off 7 bases at V and 4 bases at J, with 17 bases between the two ends. CDR3 length: 15 amino acids. From germline, CDR1 is MNHEY and CDR2 SVGAGI. The CDR3 nucleotides are TGTGCCAGCAAACCGTCCGGGGAGTGGAATCAGCCCCAGCATTTT. Translating gives CASKPSGEWNQPQHF.

The chain recombines TRBV27 with TRBJ2-1; weak D call: TRBD1 (5 bases). Trimming took 1 base from V and 3 from J, leaving 13 bases between them. Germline V gene sequence: CDR1 MNHEY, CDR2 SMNVEV (reference sequence). CDR3 length: 16 residues. CDR3 in DNA: TGTGCCAGCAGTTTATTTCCCCAACAGGACTACAATGAGCAGTTCTTC. Its translation: CASSLFPQQDYNEQFF.

V is TRBV7-3 and J is TRBJ1-2, with 8 nucleotides matching TRBD1. The length of the CDR3 is 14 residues. V shed 5 bases and J 7 bases; nucleotides not matched to a gene: 9. The germline V gene encodes CDR1 SGHTA and CDR2 FQGTGA. DNA of the CDR3: TGTGCCAGCAGCAACCCCGGGACAGGTTCTGGCTACACCTTC. It specifies CASSNPGTGSGYTF.

This clone was seen only once. The chain is built from TRBV11-3 and TRBJ2-7; no definite D call. Trimming removed 5 bases at V and 5 bases at J, with 7 bases between. The CDR3 consists of 11 residues. Germline V gene lookup returns CDR1 SGHNT and CDR2 YENEEA. This CDR3 reads CASSKADEQYF. The CDR3 nucleotides are TGTGCCAGCAGCAAGGCCGACGAGCAGTACTTC.

V gene TRBV3-1 (or the pseudogene TRBV3-2) combines with J gene TRBJ2-1, with TRBD2 matching 9 bases. There are 19 residues in the CDR3. The junction had 12 bases not matched to a gene; V was cut back by 0 bases and J by 3 bases. CDR1 and CDR2 (germline): LGHDT, YNNKEL (reference sequence). CDR3 amino acids: CASSQDRPAGGAIYNEQFF. CDR3 bases: TGTGCCAGCAGCCAAGATCGCCCAGCGGGGGGCGCCATCTACAATGAGCAGTTCTTC.

The chain uses TRBV30 and TRBJ2-7, with 10 bases lining up with TRBD1. Per the germline V gene, CDR1 is GTSNPN and CDR2 is SVGIG (reference sequence). CDR3 length: 15 residues. J gave up 5 bases and V 4 bases, and 11 bases lay outside the gene matches. Written as DNA, the CDR3 is TGTGCCTGGACGAAGGCGACAGGGGGCTTGGACGAGCAGTACTTC. Translating it yields CAWTKATGGLDEQYF.

This rearrangement joins TRBV4-2 to TRBJ2-5; TRBD2 aligns across 11 bases. Germline loops: CDR1 LGHNA, CDR2 YNFKEQ. Germline trimming cut 1 base from V and 1 base from J; bases unmatched to any gene: 5. The CDR3 has 17 amino acids. The CDR3 is CASSQALSGGAQETQYF. The CDR3 region has the DNA TGTGCCAGCAGCCAAGCACTTAGCGGGGGGGCCCAAGAGACCCAGTACTTC.

This sequence joins TRBV19 and TRBJ1-2; 11 nucleotides match TRBD1. The CDR3 has 15 amino acids. J lost 4 bases, V lost 4 bases, and 5 bases had no gene match. In germline, CDR1 is LNHDA, CDR2 SQIVND (reference sequence). CDR3 in amino acids: CASSTRTGGFYGYTF. The DNA of the CDR3 is TGTGCCAGTAGTACCCGGACAGGGGGCTTCTATGGCTACACCTTC.

The rearrangement joins TRBV30 to TRBJ1-4, with a tentative D call TRBD1 (5 bases). The V end was cut by 1 base, the J end by 8 bases, with 17 bases between. Germline values: CDR1 GTSNPN, CDR2 SVGIG (reference sequence). The CDR3 totals 15 residues. CDR3 in DNA: TGTGCCTGGAGTGCCCTGCTGGACAAGGGCGAAAAACTGTTTTTT. The encoded protein is CAWSALLDKGEKLFF.

The V call is TRBV6-5, the J call TRBJ1-1, with 8 nucleotides matching TRBD1. The CDR3 spans 14 residues. The V segment lost 9 bases and the J segment 1 base; nucleotides outside the gene matches: 7. Germline V gene data show CDR1 as MNHEY and CDR2 as SVGAGI. In DNA, the CDR3 is TGTGCCAGTATGGGCGGACAGGGGAACACTGAAGCTTTCTTT. Residues: CASMGGQGNTEAFF.

The chain has TRBV6-5 and TRBJ1-1; tentative D call: TRBD1 (5 bases). V lost 2 bases to trimming and J lost 0 bases, with 10 bases between them. From germline, CDR1 is MNHEY and CDR2 SVGAGI. This CDR3 spans 15 amino acids. The CDR3 bases are TGTGCCAGCAGTTACAAGGGACGGTTGAACACTGAAGCTTTCTTT. It specifies CASSYKGRLNTEAFF.

J is TRBJ2-5 and V is TRBV7-2; a weak D match, TRBD2 (6 bases). The length of the CDR3 is 15 residues. With 1 base removed from V and 5 bases from J, the gap between germline ends came to 14 bases. Germline V CDR1 and CDR2: SGHTA, FQGNSA. The CDR3 region has the DNA TGTGCCAGCAGCTTAGGCGGGACCCTAATGGAGACCCAGTACTTC. It codes for CASSLGGTLMETQYF.

This clone was seen a handful of times. The chain combines TRBV7-9 with TRBJ1-2, with D perhaps matching TRBD1 (6 bases). The CDR3 is made up of 14 amino acids. The V and J ends lost 3 bases and 5 bases respectively, with 13 bases between them. Per germline, CDR1 SEHNR and CDR2 FQNEAQ (reference sequence). The CDR3 is CASSLSGAGYGYTF. DNA for the CDR3: TGTGCCAGCAGCTTGTCGGGGGCAGGGTATGGCTACACCTTC.

The genes are TRBV5-4 and TRBJ1-1, with D uncertain. Germline CDR1 and CDR2: SGHNT and YYREEE (reference sequence). The ends were cut back, 1 base at V and 1 base at J, with 5 bases in the middle. The CDR3 extends over 13 amino acids. CDR3 protein: CASSLSRNTEAFF. CDR3 sequence (DNA): TGTGCCAGCAGCTTGAGCAGGAACACTGAAGCTTTCTTT.

The gene calls are TRBV29-1 and TRBJ2-7; D is tentatively TRBD1 or TRBD2 (5 bases each). Per germline, CDR1 SQVTM and CDR2 ANQGSEA. The CDR3 loop spans 14 amino acids. The V and J ends lost 1 base and 1 base respectively, with 11 bases between them. Here the CDR3 DNA reads TGCAGCGTTGAAGGAGCCAGGGAGTCCTACGAGCAGTACTTC. Translating gives CSVEGARESYEQYF.

The V and J genes are TRBV6-5 and TRBJ2-7; TRBD2 is a possible D gene (6 bases). This CDR3 spans 11 amino acids. Germline V gene lookup returns CDR1 MNHEY and CDR2 SVGAGI. Between the trimmed V and J ends, which lost 9 bases and 1 base, there was a span of 7 bases. Written as DNA, the CDR3 is TGTGCCAGTAGCGGATCCTACGAGCAGTACTTC. Residues: CASSGSYEQYF.

V and J are TRBV5-6 and TRBJ1-6, with D tentatively TRBD1 (5 bases). The germline V gene has CDR1 SGHDT and CDR2 YYEEEE. V lost 3 bases and J lost 10, with 20 bases in between. The CDR3 spans 16 residues. The CDR3 protein is CASSSLGTSSNSPLHF. CDR3 coding DNA: TGTGCCAGCAGCTCCCTTGGGACTTCTTCCAACTCACCCCTCCACTTT.

The chain links TRBV9 to TRBJ2-1, with TRBD2 as a possible D gene (6 bases). The V and J ends lost 3 bases and 5 bases respectively, with 12 bases between them. The CDR3 sequence is 14 residues long. Germline V CDR1 and CDR2: SGDLS, YYNGEE. CDR3 bases: TGTGCCAGCAGCGGGCGTGGGGGGAACAATGAGCAGTTCTTC. Translated: CASSGRGGNNEQFF.

The gene calls are TRBV7-6 and TRBJ1-4; D is unclear. The CDR3 is made up of 19 amino acids. The germline CDR1 and CDR2 sequences are SGHVS and FNYEAQ. With 0 bases removed from V and 0 bases from J, the gap between germline ends came to 17 bases. CDR3 region: CASSLAGPPGSTTNEKLFF. The CDR3 DNA sequence: TGTGCCAGCAGCTTAGCAGGGCCCCCCGGGTCCACAACTAATGAAAAACTGTTTTTT.

This chain uses TRBV5-1 with TRBJ1-2; 8 positions agree with TRBD1. The CDR3 runs 14 residues. V lost 2 bases and J lost 4; bases outside the gene matches: 4. Germline loops: CDR1 SGHRS, CDR2 YFSETQ. As DNA, the CDR3 is TGCGCCAGCAGCTTTACACAGGGGGGCTATGGCTACACCTTC. Translation: CASSFTQGGYGYTF.

V and J are TRBV7-2 and TRBJ1-2; no definite D call. The CDR3 has 16 residues. Looked up from germline, CDR1 is SGHTA and CDR2 is FQGNSA. V lost 5 bases, J lost 2 bases, and 18 bases lay in between. This CDR3 is CASSPRINDGNYGYTF. CDR3 nucleotide sequence: TGTGCCAGCAGCCCCCGTATTAACGACGGGAACTATGGCTACACCTTC.

The rearrangement joins TRBV28 to TRBJ2-3; tentatively, D is TRBD1 (5 bases). Trimming removed 4 bases at V and 2 bases at J, with 19 bases between. The length of the CDR3 is 17 residues. CDR1 MDHEN and CDR2 SYDVKM come from the germline V gene. CDR3 bases: TGTGCCAGCAGTTCCCCCCCTTTTGACAGTTTCACAGATACGCAGTATTTT. Translation gives CASSSPPFDSFTDTQYF.

The chain employs TRBV5-5 and TRBJ1-1; TRBD1 is a possible D gene (5 bases). Germline V gene lookup returns CDR1 SGHKS and CDR2 YYEKEE (reference sequence). This CDR3 has 15 residues. V was shortened by 1 base and J by 0 bases, with 10 bases between the two germline ends. The CDR3 region has the DNA TGTGCCAGCAGCTTGTGGGGACGGATGAACACTGAAGCTTTCTTT. Protein product: CASSLWGRMNTEAFF.

V and J are TRBV7-2 and TRBJ1-3; D is unclear. The V gene lost 5 bases and the J gene lost 0 bases, with 14 bases spanning the gap. The CDR3 covers 16 residues. Germline V gene lookup returns CDR1 SGHTA and CDR2 FQGNSA. The CDR3 region has the DNA TGTGCCAGCAGCATACAGCCAGCGAGCTCTGGAAACACCATATATTTT. This codes for CASSIQPASSGNTIYF. Looking up the rest from reference TRBV7-2 and TRBJ1-3 gives the full variable domain: GAGVSQSPSNKVTEKGKDVELRCDPISGHTALYWYRQSLGQGLEFLIYFQGNSAPDKSGLPSDRFSAERTGGSVSTLTIQRTQQEDSAVYLCASSIQPASSGNTIYFGEGSWLTVV.

There are a few counts of this clone. The chain carries TRBV12-3 or TRBV12-4 and TRBJ2-5, with D unresolved. Deletions cut 6 bases from V and 4 bases from J, with 12 bases between. CDR3 length equals 13 residues. This CDR3 reads CASRVGSPETQYF. The CDR3 DNA follows: TGTGCCAGCAGGGTCGGGTCACCAGAGACCCAGTACTTC.

This chain joins TRBV12-3 or TRBV12-4 and TRBJ2-2; D uncertain. Trimming removed 8 bases from V and 5 bases from J, with 3 bases in between. The CDR3 length is 10 residues. For the CDR3, the DNA is TGTGCCAGCCGAACCGGGGAGCTGTTTTTT. Translating it yields CASRTGELFF.